This T cell receptor (beta chain) appears in the sequencing data of a study of T cell responses to AZD1222 COVID-19 vaccine. Trimming cost V 4 bases and J 4 bases, with 16 bases left between them. From germline, CDR1 is LNHDA and CDR2 SQIVND (reference sequence). The CDR3 length is 15 residues. Study-level points and caveats: Donors skewed white British and female; clonal diversity was possibly underestimated. Spike-specific TCR breadth and depth were elevated following two AZD1222 doses.

As for this clone: Antigen unknown.

The assay was immunoSEQ multiplex PCR, and TCRdb's table has in-frame clones only and misses some. The sample contains approximately 61,000 clones, around 81% of which appear only once. The analysis combined second doses at about 4 or about 12 weeks. Specimen: peripheral blood, collected 28 days after the second AZD1222 dose. The rearrangement joins TRBV19 to TRBJ1-2; TRBD1 might be the D (6 bases). The TCR sequence derives from an adult who received the AZD1222 COVID-19 vaccine. The CDR3 nucleotides are TGTGCCAGTAGTACTGACAGGACCTCTACCTATGGCTACACCTTC. Its protein is CASSTDRTSTYGYTF.